A selection of T cell receptor beta chains follows, all from one sample in a study of shared clonotypes between healthy human individuals. TCRdb's copy holds only in-frame clones and misses some; the assay was immunoSEQ multiplex PCR. There are 2 million to 3 million clones in the sample; approximately 93% occur only once, and approximately 0.36% lies in the top ten. Source material: naive CD4+ T cells from PBMCs. The receptors here all came from a man aged 18-30 years in good health. Some clones in this sample may be carry-over from other donors' samples. Both conserved end residues are part of each CDR3. D genes are given only for firm matches. Part of the rows lack a size; the others show once, few, many or a class for expanded clones.

v_call,j_call,d_call,clone_size,cdr3_aa,cdr3_nt
TRBV4-3,TRBJ2-7,TRBD2,once,CASSQGALAGYEQYF,TGCGCCAGCAGCCAAGGGGCTCTAGCGGGCTACGAGCAGTACTTC
TRBV2,TRBJ1-4,NA,NA,CASSEARAGEKLFF,TGTGCCAGCAGTGAAGCCAGGGCGGGTGAAAAACTGTTTTTT
TRBV7-9,TRBJ1-2,TRBD1,NA,CASSPIGTGYGYTF,TGTGCCAGCAGCCCCATTGGGACAGGCTATGGCTACACCTTC
TRBV19,TRBJ1-2,NA,NA,CASTTGAYNYGYTF,TGTGCCAGTACAACGGGGGCGTATAACTATGGCTACACCTTC
TRBV25-1,TRBJ2-7,NA,once,CASPPNEQYF,TGTGCCAGCCCGCCTAACGAGCAGTACTTC
TRBV28,TRBJ1-4,TRBD1,NA,CASSLSQGAHLEKLFF,TGTGCCAGCAGTTTATCACAGGGGGCACATCTTGAAAAACTGTTTTTT
TRBV7-3,TRBJ2-5,TRBD2,NA,CASSSTHGTSGRETQYF,TGTGCCAGCAGCTCAACCCATGGGACTAGCGGGAGGGAGACCCAGTACTTC
TRBV7-3,TRBJ2-1,TRBD1,NA,CASSLARGPQFF,TGTGCCAGCAGCTTGGCCAGGGGGCCGCAGTTCTTC
TRBV11-2,TRBJ2-7,NA,NA,CASSGGTYEQYF,TGTGCCAGCAGTGGCGGAACCTACGAGCAGTACTTC
TRBV25-1,TRBJ1-5,NA,NA,CASSESSGLGSNQPQHF,TGTGCCAGCAGTGAAAGCTCTGGCCTCGGCAGCAATCAGCCCCAGCATTTT
TRBV6-6,TRBJ1-1,NA,NA,CASSYNPDTEAFF,TGTGCCAGCAGTTACAATCCCGACACTGAAGCTTTCTTT
TRBV9,TRBJ2-3,NA,once,CASSVVGGGTDTQYF,TGTGCCAGCAGCGTAGTAGGGGGGGGCACAGATACGCAGTATTTT
TRBV29-1,TRBJ2-3,NA,once,CSVRGRGTDTQYF,TGCAGCGTAAGAGGGAGAGGCACAGATACGCAGTATTTT
TRBV2,TRBJ1-3,NA,NA,CASRYQGSSSGNTIYF,TGTGCCAGCAGATACCAGGGATCCAGCTCTGGAAACACCATATATTTT
TRBV7-3,TRBJ2-3,NA,NA,CASTLGATDTQYF,TGTGCCAGCACCCTAGGGGCCACAGATACGCAGTATTTT
TRBV11-2,TRBJ2-7,NA,NA,CASSLDGAMNYEQYF,TGTGCCAGCAGCCTTGACGGTGCCATGAACTACGAGCAGTACTTC
TRBV19,TRBJ1-2,TRBD1,NA,CASSIQGGYYGYTF,TGTGCCAGTAGTATACAGGGGGGGTACTATGGCTACACCTTC
TRBV30,TRBJ2-1,NA,NA,CAWAGFTNEQFF,TGTGCCTGGGCCGGGTTTACCAATGAGCAGTTCTTC
TRBV15,TRBJ1-2,NA,NA,CATSAGTRGYTF,TGTGCCACCAGCGCGGGGACGAGGGGCTACACCTTC
TRBV6-6,TRBJ1-3,TRBD1,NA,CASSYSQGAGNTIYF,TGTGCCAGCAGTTACTCGCAGGGGGCTGGAAACACCATATATTTT
TRBV12-5,TRBJ1-1,NA,NA,CASGWSNHGGGMNTEAFF,TGTGCTAGTGGTTGGTCAAATCATGGGGGGGGAATGAACACTGAAGCTTTCTTT
TRBV30,TRBJ2-1,TRBD2,NA,CAWSQGLAGNEQFF,TGTGCCTGGAGCCAAGGACTAGCGGGAAATGAGCAGTTCTTC
TRBV28,TRBJ2-7,NA,NA,CASSLWGSIYEQYF,TGTGCCAGCAGTTTGTGGGGCAGCATCTACGAGCAGTACTTC
TRBV7-8,TRBJ2-5,NA,NA,CASSLVGGQETQYF,TGTGCCAGCAGCTTAGTCGGCGGACAAGAGACCCAGTACTTC
TRBV29-1,TRBJ2-2,NA,NA,CSVEPGRGTGELFF,TGCAGCGTTGAACCCGGGAGAGGAACCGGGGAGCTGTTTTTT
TRBV28,TRBJ2-3,NA,NA,CASSPADTQYF,TGTGCCAGCAGTCCGGCAGATACGCAGTATTTT
TRBV27,TRBJ2-7,TRBD2,NA,CASSRLAGVSYEQYF,TGTGCCAGCTCGAGACTAGCGGGAGTATCCTACGAGCAGTACTTC
TRBV5-1,TRBJ2-7,TRBD1,NA,CASSPGGQGYEQYF,TGCGCCAGCAGCCCGGGGGGACAGGGGTACGAGCAGTACTTC
TRBV7-8,TRBJ1-1,NA,few,CASSLGGHTEAFF,TGTGCCAGCAGCTTAGGAGGGCACACTGAAGCTTTCTTT
TRBV11-2,TRBJ1-2,TRBD1,NA,CASSLQWPTEDREYGYTF,TGTGCCAGCAGCTTACAATGGCCTACCGAGGACAGGGAGTACGGCTACACCTTC
TRBV6-1,TRBJ1-6,TRBD1,NA,CASITGGYNSPLHF,TGTGCCAGCATAACAGGGGGCTATAATTCACCCCTCCACTTT
TRBV29-1,TRBJ1-4,TRBD1,NA,CSVGQGAEKLFF,TGCAGCGTTGGACAGGGGGCTGAAAAACTGTTTTTT
TRBV6-1,TRBJ1-2,NA,once,CASERATYGYTF,TGTGCCAGTGAAAGAGCAACCTATGGCTACACCTTC
TRBV28,TRBJ2-7,NA,once,CASTRDAPSPRGLYEQYF,TGTGCCAGCACCCGGGACGCCCCCTCACCTAGGGGTTTGTACGAGCAGTACTTC
TRBV2,TRBJ2-1,TRBD2,NA,CASMLFRSGRFNEQFF,TGTGCCAGCATGCTCTTCCGTAGCGGGAGGTTCAATGAGCAGTTCTTC
TRBV21-1,TRBJ1-5,NA,NA,CASSKEGGTGKGRASNQPQHF,TGTGCCAGCAGCAAAGAGGGAGGGACCGGGAAGGGCCGAGCGAGCAATCAGCCCCAGCATTTT
TRBV18,TRBJ2-6,NA,once,CASSPARSGANVLTF,TGTGCCAGCTCACCAGCTAGGTCTGGGGCCAACGTCCTGACTTTC
TRBV5-1,TRBJ2-7,TRBD1,NA,CASRAGTAAYEQYF,TGCGCCAGCAGGGCCGGGACAGCAGCCTACGAGCAGTACTTC
TRBV5-1,TRBJ1-5,TRBD1,NA,CASSLAPPQGNRNQPQHF,TGCGCCAGCAGCTTGGCCCCACCACAGGGGAATCGCAATCAGCCCCAGCATTTT